This paragraph reports one T cell receptor (beta chain). Its antigen is unidentified. CDR1 is MNHEY, CDR2 SVGAGI, per germline. The germline V and J ends were trimmed by 10 bases and 11 bases, with 14 bases remaining between them. The CDR3 extends over 10 amino acids. Assay used: immunoSEQ multiplex PCR; TCRdb lists only in-frame clones, some missing. The sample includes 2 million to 2.5 million clones, under 97% of them seen just once. This sample was included in a study of shared clonotypes between healthy human individuals. Study-level findings and limits: As a rule, naive subsets had a larger estimated richness than memory subsets. Researchers sampled only blood; tissue repertoires likely differ.

Source material: naive CD4+ T cells sorted from blood. Subset given: CD45RA+ positively selected. The origin of this receptor is a young man in good health. The rearrangement links TRBV6-5 to TRBJ1-1, with D unresolved. The CDR3 here is CATLFPVAFF. CDR3 sequence (DNA): TGTGCCACCCTATTCCCGGTGGCTTTCTTT.